One T cell receptor beta chain is described in this entry. The V and J ends lost 5 bases and 9 bases, in that order; junction bases with no gene match: 13. The CDR3 has 15 amino acids. The germline gives CDR1 MGHRA, CDR2 YSYEKL. Seattle's cohort entered during active infection and was followed longitudinally. These data originate in a study of blood T cell repertoires in COVID-19. As for the study in general: Material from acute and convalescent COVID-19 was sourced from the United States, Italy and Spain. T cells, B-cell-depleted T cells, or PBMCs provided the cDNA or gDNA that served as material.

The table came from immunoSEQ multiplex PCR; TCRdb's copy has only in-frame clones and leaves some out. In the table there are about 260,000 clones, approximately 88% of which are singletons. The rearrangement links TRBV4-1 to TRBJ1-5, with TRBD1 matching over 7 bases. The receptor was isolated from a woman aged 70-85 years with COVID-19, enrolled during active disease. Sequencing was carried out using peripheral blood. CDR3 protein: CASSLGTARGAPQHF. The CDR3 region has the DNA TGCGCCAGCAGCTTAGGGACAGCAAGAGGGGCGCCCCAGCATTTT.